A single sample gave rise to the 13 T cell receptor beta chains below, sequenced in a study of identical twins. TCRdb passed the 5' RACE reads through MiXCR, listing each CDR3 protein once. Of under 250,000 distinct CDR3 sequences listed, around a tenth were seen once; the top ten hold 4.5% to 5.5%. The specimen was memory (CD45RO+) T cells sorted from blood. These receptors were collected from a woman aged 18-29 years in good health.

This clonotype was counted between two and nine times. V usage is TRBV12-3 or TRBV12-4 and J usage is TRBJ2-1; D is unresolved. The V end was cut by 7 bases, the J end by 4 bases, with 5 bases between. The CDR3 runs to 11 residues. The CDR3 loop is CASKNYNEQFF. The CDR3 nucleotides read TGTGCCAGCAAAAATTACAATGAGCAGTTCTTC.

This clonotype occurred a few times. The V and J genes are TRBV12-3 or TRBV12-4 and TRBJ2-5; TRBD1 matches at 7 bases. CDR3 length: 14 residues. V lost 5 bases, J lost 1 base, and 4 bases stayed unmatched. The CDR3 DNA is TGTGCCAGCAGTCTGGACAGGATCCAAGAGACCCAGTACTTC. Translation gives CASSLDRIQETQYF.

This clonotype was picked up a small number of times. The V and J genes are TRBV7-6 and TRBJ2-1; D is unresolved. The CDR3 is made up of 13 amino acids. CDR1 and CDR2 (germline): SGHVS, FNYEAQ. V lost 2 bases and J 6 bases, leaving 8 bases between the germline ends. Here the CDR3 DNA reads TGTGCCAGCAGCTTATTCTCCGTCAATGAGCAGTTCTTC. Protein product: CASSLFSVNEQFF.

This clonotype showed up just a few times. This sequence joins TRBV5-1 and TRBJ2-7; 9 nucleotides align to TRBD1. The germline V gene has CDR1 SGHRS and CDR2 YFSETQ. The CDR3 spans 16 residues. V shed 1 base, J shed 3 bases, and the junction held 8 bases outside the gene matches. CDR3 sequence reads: CASSLSSDRGDYEQYF. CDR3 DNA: TGCGCCAGCAGCTTGAGTTCAGACAGGGGGGACTACGAGCAGTACTTC.

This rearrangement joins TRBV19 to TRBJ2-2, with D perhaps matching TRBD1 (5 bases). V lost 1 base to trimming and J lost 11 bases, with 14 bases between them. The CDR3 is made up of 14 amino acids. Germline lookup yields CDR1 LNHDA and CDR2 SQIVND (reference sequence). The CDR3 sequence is CASSIVRGSGELFF. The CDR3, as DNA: TGTGCCAGTAGTATAGTAAGGGGTTCGGGCGAGCTGTTTTTT.

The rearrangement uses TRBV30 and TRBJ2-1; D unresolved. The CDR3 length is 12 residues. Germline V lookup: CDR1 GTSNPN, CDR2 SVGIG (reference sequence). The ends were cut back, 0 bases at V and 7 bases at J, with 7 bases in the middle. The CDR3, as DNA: TGTGCCTGGAGTGTATTCCGGAATGAGCAGTTCTTC. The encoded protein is CAWSVFRNEQFF.

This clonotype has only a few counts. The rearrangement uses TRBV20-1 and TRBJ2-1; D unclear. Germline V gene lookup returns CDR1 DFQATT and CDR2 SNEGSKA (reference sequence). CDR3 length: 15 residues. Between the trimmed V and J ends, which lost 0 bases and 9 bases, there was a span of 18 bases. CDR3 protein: CSARDLAPLLGEQFF. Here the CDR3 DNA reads TGCAGTGCTAGAGATCTTGCTCCGCTCTTGGGTGAGCAGTTCTTC.

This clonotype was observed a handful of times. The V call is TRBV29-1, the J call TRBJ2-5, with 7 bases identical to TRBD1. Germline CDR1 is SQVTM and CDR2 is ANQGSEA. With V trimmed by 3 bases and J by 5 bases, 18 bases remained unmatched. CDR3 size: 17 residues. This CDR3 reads CSVEKGNRGDPPETQYF. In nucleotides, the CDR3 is TGCAGCGTTGAGAAGGGGAACAGGGGTGACCCTCCGGAGACCCAGTACTTC.

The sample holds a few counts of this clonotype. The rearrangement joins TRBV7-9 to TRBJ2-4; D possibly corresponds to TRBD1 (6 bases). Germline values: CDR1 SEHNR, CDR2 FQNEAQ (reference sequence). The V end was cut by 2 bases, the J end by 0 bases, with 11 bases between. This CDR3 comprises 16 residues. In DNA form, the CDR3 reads TGTGCCAGCAGCTTATGGACAGACATAGCCAAAAACATTCAGTACTTC. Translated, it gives CASSLWTDIAKNIQYF.

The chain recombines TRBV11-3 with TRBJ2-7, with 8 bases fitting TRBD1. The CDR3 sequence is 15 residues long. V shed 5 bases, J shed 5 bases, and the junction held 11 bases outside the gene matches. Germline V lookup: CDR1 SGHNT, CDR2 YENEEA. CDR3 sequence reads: CASSPKDRVANEQYF. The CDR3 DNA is TGTGCCAGCAGCCCGAAGGACAGGGTAGCGAACGAGCAGTACTTC.

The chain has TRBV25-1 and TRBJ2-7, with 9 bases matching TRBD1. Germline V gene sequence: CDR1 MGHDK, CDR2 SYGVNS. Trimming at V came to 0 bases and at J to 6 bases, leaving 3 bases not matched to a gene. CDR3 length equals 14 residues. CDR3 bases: TGTGCCAGCAGTGAATATGACAGGGGGGGCGAGCAGTACTTC. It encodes CASSEYDRGGEQYF.

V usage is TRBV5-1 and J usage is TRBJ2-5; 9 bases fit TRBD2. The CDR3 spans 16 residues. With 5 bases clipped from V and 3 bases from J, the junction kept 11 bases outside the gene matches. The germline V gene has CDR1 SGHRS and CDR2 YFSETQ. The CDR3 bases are TGCGCCAGCAGTCAACTAGCGGGCGGAGGGGAAGAGACCCAGTACTTC. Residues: CASSQLAGGGEETQYF.

The CDR3 is CASSLWVGANTDTQYF. CDR3 bases: TGTGCCAGCAGTTTATGGGTGGGGGCTAACACAGATACGCAGTATTTT. The rearrangement links TRBV27 to TRBJ2-3, with a possible D match to TRBD1 (6 bases). Germline CDR1 reads MNHEY; CDR2 reads SMNVEV (reference sequence). The CDR3 has 16 residues. Trimming pared 1 base from V and 2 bases from J, leaving 13 bases between.